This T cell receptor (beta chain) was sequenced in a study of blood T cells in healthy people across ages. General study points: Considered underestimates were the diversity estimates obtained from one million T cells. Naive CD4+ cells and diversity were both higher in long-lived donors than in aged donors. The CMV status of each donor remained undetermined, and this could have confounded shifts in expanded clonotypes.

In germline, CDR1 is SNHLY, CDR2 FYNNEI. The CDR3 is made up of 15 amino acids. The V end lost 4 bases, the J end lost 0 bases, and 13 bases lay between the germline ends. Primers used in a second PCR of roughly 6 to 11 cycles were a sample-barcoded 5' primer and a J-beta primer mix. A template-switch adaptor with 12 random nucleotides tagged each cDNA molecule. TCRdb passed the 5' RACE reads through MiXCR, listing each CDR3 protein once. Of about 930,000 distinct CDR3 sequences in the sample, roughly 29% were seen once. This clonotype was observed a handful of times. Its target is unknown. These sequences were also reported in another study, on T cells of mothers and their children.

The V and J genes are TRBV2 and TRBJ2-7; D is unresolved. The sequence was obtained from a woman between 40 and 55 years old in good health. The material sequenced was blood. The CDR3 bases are TGTGCCAGCAGTGTTTATCGCCCGGACTCCTACGAGCAGTACTTC. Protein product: CASSVYRPDSYEQYF.